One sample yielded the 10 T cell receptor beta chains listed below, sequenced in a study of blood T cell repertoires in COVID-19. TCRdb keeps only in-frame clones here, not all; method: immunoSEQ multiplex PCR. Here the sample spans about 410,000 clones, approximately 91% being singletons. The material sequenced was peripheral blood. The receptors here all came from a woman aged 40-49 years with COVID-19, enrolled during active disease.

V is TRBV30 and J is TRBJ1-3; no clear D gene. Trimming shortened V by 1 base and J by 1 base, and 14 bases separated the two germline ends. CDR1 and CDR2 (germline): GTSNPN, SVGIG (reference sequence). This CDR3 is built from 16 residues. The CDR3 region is CAWSGGASGSGNTIYF. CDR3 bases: TGTGCCTGGAGTGGGGGTGCCTCGGGGTCTGGAAACACCATATATTTT.

CDR3 region: CASSSLAGQSYEQYF. The CDR3 DNA sequence: TGTGCCAGCAGTTCATTAGCGGGCCAATCCTACGAGCAGTACTTC. The chain recombines TRBV2 with TRBJ2-7; TRBD2 matches at 7 bases. CDR1 and CDR2 from the germline V gene are SNHLY and FYNNEI. V lost 5 bases to trimming and J lost 1 base; unmatched junction nucleotides: 8. The CDR3 spans 15 residues.

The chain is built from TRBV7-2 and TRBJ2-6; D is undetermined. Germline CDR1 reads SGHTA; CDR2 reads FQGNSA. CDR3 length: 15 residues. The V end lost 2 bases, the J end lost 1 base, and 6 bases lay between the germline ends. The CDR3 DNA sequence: TGTGCCAGCAGCTTACGTCGGTCTGGGGCCAACGTCCTGACTTTC. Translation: CASSLRRSGANVLTF.

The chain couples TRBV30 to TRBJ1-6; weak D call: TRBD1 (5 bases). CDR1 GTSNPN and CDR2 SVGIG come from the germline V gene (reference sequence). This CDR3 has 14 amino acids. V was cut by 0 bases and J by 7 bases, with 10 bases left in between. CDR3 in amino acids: CAWSVNGGNSPLHF. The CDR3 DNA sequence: TGTGCCTGGAGTGTAAACGGGGGAAATTCACCCCTCCACTTT.

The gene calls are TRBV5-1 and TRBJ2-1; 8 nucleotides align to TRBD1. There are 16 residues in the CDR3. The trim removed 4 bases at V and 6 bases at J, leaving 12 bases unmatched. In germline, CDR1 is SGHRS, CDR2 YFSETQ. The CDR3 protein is CASSMIPGQESNEQFF. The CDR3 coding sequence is TGCGCCAGCAGCATGATACCGGGACAGGAGTCCAATGAGCAGTTCTTC.

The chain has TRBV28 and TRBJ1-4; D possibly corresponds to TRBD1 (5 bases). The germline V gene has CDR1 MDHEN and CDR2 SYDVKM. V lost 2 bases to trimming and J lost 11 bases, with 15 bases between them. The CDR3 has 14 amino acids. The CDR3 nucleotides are TGTGCCAGCAGTTTAATTGGGGGGTCCCTTAAACTGTTTTTT. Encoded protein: CASSLIGGSLKLFF.

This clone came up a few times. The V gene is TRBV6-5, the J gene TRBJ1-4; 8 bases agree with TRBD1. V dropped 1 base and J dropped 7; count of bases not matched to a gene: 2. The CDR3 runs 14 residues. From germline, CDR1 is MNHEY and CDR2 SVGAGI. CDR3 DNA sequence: TGTGCCAGCAGTTACTACACAGGGGGTGAAAAACTGTTTTTT. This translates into CASSYYTGGEKLFF.

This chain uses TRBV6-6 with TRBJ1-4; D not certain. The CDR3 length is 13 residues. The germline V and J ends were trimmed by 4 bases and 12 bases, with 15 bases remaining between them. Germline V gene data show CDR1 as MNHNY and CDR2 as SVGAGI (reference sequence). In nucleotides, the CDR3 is TGTGCCAGCAGTTTCGAGATTGACCGGGAACTGTTTTTT. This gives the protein CASSFEIDRELFF.

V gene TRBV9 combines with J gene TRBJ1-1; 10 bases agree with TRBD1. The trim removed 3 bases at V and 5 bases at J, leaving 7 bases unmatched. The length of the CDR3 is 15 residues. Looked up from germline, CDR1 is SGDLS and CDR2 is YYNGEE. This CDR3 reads CASSETGGVGTEAFF. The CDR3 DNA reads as TGTGCCAGCAGCGAGACAGGGGGCGTCGGAACTGAAGCTTTCTTT.

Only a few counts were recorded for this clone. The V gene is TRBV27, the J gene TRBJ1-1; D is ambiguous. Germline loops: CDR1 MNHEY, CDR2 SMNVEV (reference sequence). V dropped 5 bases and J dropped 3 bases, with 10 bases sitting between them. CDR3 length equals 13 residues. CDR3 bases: TGTGCCAGCAGTCGAGAGTTGGACACTGAAGCTTTCTTT. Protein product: CASSRELDTEAFF.